Listed below are T cell receptor beta chains from one sample, sequenced in a study of long-term antiretroviral therapy in people with HIV. The repertoire was sequenced with immunoSEQ multiplex PCR; TCRdb's copy has only in-frame clones and lacks some. The sample holds approximately 9,700 clones, under 85% seen once. Sequences were derived from unsorted PBMCs, sampled 1.8 years before starting antiretroviral therapy. The receptors come from a man in his forties with HIV. CDR3s include the opening cysteine and the closing phenylalanine or tryptophan. The D gene is left open where the match is weak. Part of the rows lack a size; the others show once, few, many or a class for expanded clones.

D gene,clone size,J gene,V gene,CDR3 protein,CDR3 DNA
TRBD1,-,TRBJ1-2,TRBV5-6,CASSPDRAGAYGYTF,TGTGCCAGCAGCCCGGACAGGGCGGGGGCCTATGGCTACACCTTC
-,once,TRBJ1-2,TRBV5-1,CASSWGTHYGYTF,TGCGCCAGCAGCTGGGGGACCCACTATGGCTACACCTTC
-,-,TRBJ2-2,TRBV10-2,CASRRDGNTGELFF,TGCGCCAGCAGGAGGGACGGTAACACCGGGGAGCTGTTTTTT
TRBD2,-,TRBJ2-5,TRBV11-2,CASSYRPGLAGQRKKTQYF,TGTGCCAGCAGCTACCGCCCGGGACTAGCGGGGCAACGGAAAAAGACCCAGTACTTC
-,-,TRBJ1-2,TRBV10-3,CAISPGNGYTF,TGTGCCATCAGCCCAGGGAATGGCTACACCTTC
-,few,TRBJ1-1,TRBV6-1,CASSERGNTEAFF,TGTGCCAGCAGTGAAAGGGGGAACACTGAAGCTTTCTTT
-,-,TRBJ2-6,TRBV18,CASSPSRMSQVSGANVLTF,TGTGCCAGCTCACCTTCTCGGATGTCACAGGTCTCTGGGGCCAACGTCCTGACTTTC
-,-,TRBJ2-4,TRBV18,CASSPEGWVAKNIQYF,TGTGCCAGCTCACCAGAAGGTTGGGTAGCCAAAAACATTCAGTACTTC
TRBD1,-,TRBJ1-2,TRBV5-1,CASSLSGGQGAWDGYTF,TGCGCCAGCAGCTTGTCAGGTGGACAGGGGGCGTGGGATGGCTACACCTTC
-,-,TRBJ1-1,TRBV2,CASSQDSKTFF,TGTGCCAGCAGCCAGGACAGTAAAACTTTCTTT
-,-,TRBJ1-1,TRBV6-6,CASTLEGNTEAFF,TGTGCCAGCACCCTCGAGGGGAACACTGAAGCTTTCTTT
TRBD2,large,TRBJ2-3,TRBV19,CASSGRGTDTQYF,TGTGCCAGTAGCGGGAGGGGCACAGATACGCAGTATTTT
-,-,TRBJ2-7,TRBV20-1,CSARTRLTEYF,TGCAGTGCTAGAACGAGACTTACGGAGTACTTC
TRBD1,-,TRBJ1-2,TRBV30,CAWSVTGGFGYTF,TGTGCCTGGAGTGTGACAGGGGGTTTTGGCTACACCTTC
-,-,TRBJ2-2,TRBV7-9,CASSLMAGSGELFF,TGTGCCAGCAGCTTAATGGCCGGGTCCGGGGAGCTGTTTTTT
-,-,TRBJ1-5,TRBV5-6,CASSLEGSRQPQHF,TGTGCCAGCAGCTTGGAGGGGAGTAGACAGCCCCAGCATTTT
-,-,TRBJ1-4,TRBV11-2,CASSHYRGESREKLFF,TGTGCCAGCAGCCACTACCGGGGGGAGAGTCGAGAAAAACTGTTTTTT
-,-,TRBJ1-1,TRBV28,CASSSMRQPNTEAFF,TGTGCCAGCAGTAGTATGCGTCAGCCGAACACTGAAGCTTTCTTT
-,-,TRBJ1-2,TRBV7-2,CASSSPGERGNYGYTF,TGTGCCAGCAGCTCCCCGGGGGAAAGGGGAAACTATGGCTACACCTTC
-,-,TRBJ1-2,TRBV5-1,CASSSRRTPLEVGYTF,TGCGCCAGCAGCTCTCGACGTACCCCCCTGGAGGTTGGCTACACCTTC